This T cell receptor beta chain originates from a study of cytomegalovirus exposure and HLA in healthy donors. When sampled, the donors appeared nominally healthy, though they likely had unrecorded immune exposures. The PCR was carried out with 60 Vbeta primers and 13 Jbeta primers. Some clones are missing from TCRdb's copy, which holds only in-frame ones; the method was immunoSEQ multiplex PCR. The sample holds fewer than 200,000 clones, approximately 81% seen once. As regards this clone: The antigen is unknown.

Whole-study results and caveats: Roughly uniform sequencing depth across donors was assumed, possibly incorrectly. The dataset shows that most TCR sequences were rare, while some public TCRs occurred in many donors.

Germline lookup yields CDR1 GTSNPN and CDR2 SVGIG (reference sequence). This CDR3 region has 18 residues. V was pared by 1 base and J by 3 bases, with 22 bases between. The sample consisted of PBMCs. The source of this sequence is a woman aged 30 to 39 in good health and CMV-seronegative. The chain uses TRBV30 and TRBJ2-1; tentatively, D is TRBD1 (6 bases). The CDR3 protein is CAWSGHGGGDRNYNEQFF. The CDR3 nucleotides are TGTGCCTGGAGTGGCCACGGTGGAGGAGACAGGAACTACAATGAGCAGTTCTTC. Full variable domain (missing parts from reference TRBV30 and TRBJ2-1): SQTIHQWPATLVQPVGSPLSLECTVEGTSNPNLYWYRQAAGRGLQLLFYSVGIGQISSEVPQNLSASRPQDRQFILSSKKLLLSDSGFYLCAWSGHGGGDRNYNEQFFGPGTRLTVL.